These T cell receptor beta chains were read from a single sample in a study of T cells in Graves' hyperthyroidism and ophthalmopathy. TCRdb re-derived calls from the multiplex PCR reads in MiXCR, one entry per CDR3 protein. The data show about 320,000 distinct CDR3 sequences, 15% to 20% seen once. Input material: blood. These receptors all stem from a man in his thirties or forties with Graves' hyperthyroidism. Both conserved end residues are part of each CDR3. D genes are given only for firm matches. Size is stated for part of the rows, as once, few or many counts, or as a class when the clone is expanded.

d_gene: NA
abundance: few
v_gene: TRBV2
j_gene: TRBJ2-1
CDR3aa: CASSYSTGGANYNEQFF
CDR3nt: TGTGCCAGCAGTTATTCAACGGGCGGGGCGAACTACAATGAGCAGTTCTTC

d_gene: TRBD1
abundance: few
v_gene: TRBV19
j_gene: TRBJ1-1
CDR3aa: CASGPRGGNTEAFF
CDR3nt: TGTGCCAGTGGCCCCAGGGGGGGGAACACTGAAGCTTTCTTT

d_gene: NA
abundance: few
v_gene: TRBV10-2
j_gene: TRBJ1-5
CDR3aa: CASSFQDRYQPQHF
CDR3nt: TGCGCCAGCAGTTTCCAGGACCGATATCAGCCCCAGCATTTT

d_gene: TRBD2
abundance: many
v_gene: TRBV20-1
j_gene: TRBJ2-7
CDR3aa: CSARAWTAGGYYEQYF
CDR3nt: TGCAGTGCCCGAGCATGGACAGCGGGAGGGTACTACGAGCAGTACTTC

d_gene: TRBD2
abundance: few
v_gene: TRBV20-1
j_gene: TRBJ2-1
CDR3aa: CSARGGSGGPEQFF
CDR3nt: TGCAGTGCCCGAGGAGGCAGCGGGGGCCCTGAGCAGTTCTTC

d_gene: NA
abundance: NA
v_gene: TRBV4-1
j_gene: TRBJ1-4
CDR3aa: CASSQEGGGNEKLFF
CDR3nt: TGCGCCAGCAGCCAAGAGGGGGGGGGTAATGAAAAACTGTTTTTT

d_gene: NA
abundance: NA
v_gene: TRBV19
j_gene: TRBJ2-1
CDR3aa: CASSPVYNEQFF
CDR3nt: TGTGCCAGTAGTCCAGTGTACAATGAGCAGTTCTTC

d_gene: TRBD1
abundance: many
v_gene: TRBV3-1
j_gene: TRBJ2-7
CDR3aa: CASSQGGTGGGEQYF
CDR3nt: TGTGCCAGCAGCCAAGGAGGGACAGGGGGCGGCGAGCAGTACTTC

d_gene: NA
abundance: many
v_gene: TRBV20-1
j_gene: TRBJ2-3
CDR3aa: CSAIGSADTQYF
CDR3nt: TGCAGTGCTATCGGGAGTGCAGATACGCAGTATTTT

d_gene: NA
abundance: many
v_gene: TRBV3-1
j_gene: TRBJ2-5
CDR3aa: CASSSSLAETQYF
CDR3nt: TGTGCCAGCAGCTCAAGCCTAGCGGAGACCCAGTACTTC

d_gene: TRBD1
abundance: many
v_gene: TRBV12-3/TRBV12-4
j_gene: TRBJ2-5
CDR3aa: CASSGDRGETQYF
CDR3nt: TGTGCCAGCAGTGGGGACAGGGGAGAGACCCAGTACTTC

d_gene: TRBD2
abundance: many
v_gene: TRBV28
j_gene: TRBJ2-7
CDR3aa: CASTPSGRAREQYF
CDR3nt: TGTGCCAGCACCCCTAGCGGGAGGGCGCGTGAGCAGTACTTC

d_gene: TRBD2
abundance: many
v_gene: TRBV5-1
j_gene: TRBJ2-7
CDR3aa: CASSGGLAEPTEQYF
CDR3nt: TGCGCCAGCAGCGGAGGACTAGCGGAACCGACAGAGCAGTACTTC

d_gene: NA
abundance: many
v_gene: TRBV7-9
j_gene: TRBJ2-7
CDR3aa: CASSLPHSDEQYF
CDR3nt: TGTGCCAGCAGCTTACCCCATTCGGACGAGCAGTACTTC

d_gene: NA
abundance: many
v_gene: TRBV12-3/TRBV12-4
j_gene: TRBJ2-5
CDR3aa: CASSGVGYQETQYF
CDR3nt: TGTGCCAGCAGTGGCGTCGGTTACCAAGAGACCCAGTACTTC

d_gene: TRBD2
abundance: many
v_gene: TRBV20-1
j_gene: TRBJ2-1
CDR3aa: CSATSGFNEQFF
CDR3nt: TGCAGTGCTACTAGCGGTTTTAATGAGCAGTTCTTC

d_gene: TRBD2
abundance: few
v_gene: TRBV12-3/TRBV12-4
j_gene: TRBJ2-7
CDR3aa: CASRKSGRAYEQYF
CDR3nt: TGTGCCAGCAGAAAAAGCGGGAGGGCCTACGAGCAGTACTTC

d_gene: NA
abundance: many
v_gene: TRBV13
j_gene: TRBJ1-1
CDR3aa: CASSPRGQMNTEAFF
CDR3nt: TGTGCCAGCAGCCCCCGTGGGCAAATGAACACTGAAGCTTTCTTT

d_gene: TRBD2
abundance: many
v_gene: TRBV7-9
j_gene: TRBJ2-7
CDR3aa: CASSLERDYEQYF
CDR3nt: TGTGCCAGCAGCTTAGAGCGGGACTACGAGCAGTACTTC

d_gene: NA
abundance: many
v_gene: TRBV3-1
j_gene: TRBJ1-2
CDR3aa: CASSQITANYGYTF
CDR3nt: TGTGCCAGCAGTCAAATTACAGCTAACTATGGCTACACCTTC

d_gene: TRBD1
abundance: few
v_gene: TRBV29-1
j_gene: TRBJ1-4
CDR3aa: CSVDKTGEGEKLFF
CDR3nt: TGCAGCGTTGATAAGACAGGGGAGGGGGAAAAACTGTTTTTT

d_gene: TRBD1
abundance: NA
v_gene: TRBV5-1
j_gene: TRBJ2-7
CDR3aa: CASSLGSGGPYEQYF
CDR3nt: TGCGCCAGCAGCTTGGGTTCAGGGGGCCCCTACGAGCAGTACTTC

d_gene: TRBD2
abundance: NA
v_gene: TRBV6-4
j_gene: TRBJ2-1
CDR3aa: CARRVGLAGARRDNEQFF
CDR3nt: TGTGCCAGGAGGGTGGGACTAGCGGGAGCCCGACGGGACAATGAGCAGTTCTTC

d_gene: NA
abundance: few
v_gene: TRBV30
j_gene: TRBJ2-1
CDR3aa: CAWTSFGEAGHNEQFF
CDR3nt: TGTGCCTGGACAAGCTTCGGAGAGGCAGGCCATAATGAGCAGTTCTTC

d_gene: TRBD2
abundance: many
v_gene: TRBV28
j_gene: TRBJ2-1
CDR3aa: CASSLSPGVAGGYEQFF
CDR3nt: TGTGCCAGCAGTTTATCCCCCGGGGTAGCGGGAGGTTATGAGCAGTTCTTC

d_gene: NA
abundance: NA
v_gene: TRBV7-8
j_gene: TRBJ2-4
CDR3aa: CASSLVGGGKNIQYF
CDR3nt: TGTGCCAGCAGCCTTGTGGGGGGAGGCAAAAACATTCAGTACTTC

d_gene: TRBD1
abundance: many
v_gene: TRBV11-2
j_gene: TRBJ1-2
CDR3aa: CASSYEGQDGYTF
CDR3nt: TGTGCCAGCAGCTATGAAGGACAGGATGGCTACACCTTC

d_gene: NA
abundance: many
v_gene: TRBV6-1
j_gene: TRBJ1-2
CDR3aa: CASSIWDSGYTF
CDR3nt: TGTGCCAGCAGTATCTGGGATAGTGGCTACACCTTC

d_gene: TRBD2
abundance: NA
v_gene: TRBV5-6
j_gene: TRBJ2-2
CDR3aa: CASSPNPGLGGRTGELFF
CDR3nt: TGTGCCAGCAGCCCAAACCCGGGACTAGGTGGTAGGACCGGGGAGCTGTTTTTT

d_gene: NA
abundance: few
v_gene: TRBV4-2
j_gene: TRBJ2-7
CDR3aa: CASSQQDSEGYEQYF
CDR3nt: TGTGCCAGCAGCCAACAAGACTCCGAAGGTTACGAGCAGTACTTC

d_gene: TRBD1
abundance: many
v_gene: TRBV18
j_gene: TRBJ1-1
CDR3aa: CASSQPTGVNTEAFF
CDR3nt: TGTGCCAGCTCACAGCCGACAGGGGTCAACACTGAAGCTTTCTTT

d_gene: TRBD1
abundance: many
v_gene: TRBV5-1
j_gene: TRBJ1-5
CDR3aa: CASSIGTGNNQPQHF
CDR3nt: TGCGCCAGCAGCATTGGGACAGGGAACAATCAGCCCCAGCATTTT

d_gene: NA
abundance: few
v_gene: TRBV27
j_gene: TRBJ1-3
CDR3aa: CASSTTGIGPGNTIYF
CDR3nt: TGTGCCAGCAGTACAACCGGGATCGGGCCTGGAAACACCATATATTTT

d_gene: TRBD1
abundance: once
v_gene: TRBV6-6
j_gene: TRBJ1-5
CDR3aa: CASRLTGRDQPQHF
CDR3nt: TGTGCCAGCAGATTGACAGGGCGGGATCAGCCCCAGCATTTT

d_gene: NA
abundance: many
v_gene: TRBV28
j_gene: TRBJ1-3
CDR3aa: CASSLGGGAGNTIYF
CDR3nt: TGTGCCAGCAGTCTCGGTGGAGGGGCTGGAAACACCATATATTTT

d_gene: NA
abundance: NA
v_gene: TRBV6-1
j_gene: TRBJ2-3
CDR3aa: CASRGDVTQYF
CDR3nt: TGTGCCAGCAGGGGAGATGTTACGCAGTATTTT

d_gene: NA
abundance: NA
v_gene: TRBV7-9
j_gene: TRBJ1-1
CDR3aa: CASRLGDNTEAFF
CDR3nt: TGTGCCAGCAGGCTGGGGGATAACACTGAAGCTTTCTTT

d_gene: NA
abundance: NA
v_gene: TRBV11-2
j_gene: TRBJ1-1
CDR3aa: CASSPRGGLEAFF
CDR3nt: TGTGCCAGCAGCCCCCGGGGGGGGCTGGAAGCTTTCTTT

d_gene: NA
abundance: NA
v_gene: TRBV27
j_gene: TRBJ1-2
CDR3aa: CASSLGGGRFYGYTF
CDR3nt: TGTGCCAGCAGTTTAGGTGGGGGCAGGTTCTATGGCTACACCTTC

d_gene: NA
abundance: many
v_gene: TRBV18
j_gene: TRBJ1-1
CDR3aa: CASSPLGGRNTEAFF
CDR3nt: TGTGCCAGCTCACCATTAGGGGGAAGAAACACTGAAGCTTTCTTT

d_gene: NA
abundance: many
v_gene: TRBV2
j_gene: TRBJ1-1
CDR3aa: CASSPYGGMNTEAFF
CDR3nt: TGTGCCAGCAGTCCCTATGGGGGTATGAACACTGAAGCTTTCTTT